These 23 T cell receptor beta chains were sequenced from one sample in a study of breast tumors, draining lymph nodes, adjacent tissues. Samples came from axillary lymph nodes draining the breast cancer. TCRdb re-called the multiplex PCR reads through MiXCR, storing one row per CDR3 protein. The table records about 300,000 distinct CDR3 sequences, roughly 31% of them present only once. Sequenced input: axillary lymph node tissue. All receptors derive from a female donor with breast cancer. Some clones in this sample may be carry-over from other donors' samples.

This clonotype was observed at least ten times. The rearrangement links TRBV7-9 to TRBJ2-3, with unresolved D. V was shortened by 6 bases and J by 4 bases, with 8 bases between the two germline ends. This CDR3 is 12 amino acids long. Germline CDR1 reads SEHNR; CDR2 reads FQNEAQ (reference sequence). The CDR3 spells CASRSRADTQYF. DNA for the CDR3: TGTGCCAGCAGAAGTAGAGCAGATACGCAGTATTTT.

This clonotype was recorded many times. The gene calls are TRBV4-1 and TRBJ1-5, with D hard to call. CDR1 is MGHRA and CDR2 is YSYEKL in the germline V gene. This CDR3 region has 15 residues. Trimming stripped 0 bases from V and 5 bases from J, with 11 bases between. DNA for the CDR3: TGCGCCAGCAGCCAAGAGGGAACTGACGATCAGCCCCAGCATTTT. Protein product: CASSQEGTDDQPQHF.

Of note for this clonotype: A much bigger clone sits one base away, suggesting this may be a read error. The chain carries TRBV5-4 and TRBJ2-7; TRBD1 matches 7 bases. The CDR3 spans 14 residues. Germline loops: CDR1 SGHNT, CDR2 YYREEE (reference sequence). The CDR3 sequence: CASSIQGRTYGQYF. CDR3 in DNA: TGTGCCAGCAGCATACAGGGGCGGACCTACGGGCAGTACTTC.

As for this clonotype: A much larger clone sits a single nucleotide away, making a read error possible. The chain employs TRBV20-1 and TRBJ2-5; tentatively, D is TRBD2 (5 bases). The CDR3 totals 14 residues. Germline lookup yields CDR1 DFQATT and CDR2 SNEGSKA (reference sequence). This CDR3 is CSVRDWSGLETQYF. The CDR3 DNA follows: TGCAGTGTTAGAGATTGGAGCGGACTGGAGACCCAGTACTTC.

This clonotype was recorded many times. The chain recombines TRBV12-3 or TRBV12-4 with TRBJ1-2, with D hard to call. The CDR3 consists of 14 residues. V was shortened by 4 bases and J by 3 bases, with 12 bases between the two germline ends. CDR3 amino acids: CASSSMESYYGYTF. CDR3 DNA sequence: TGTGCCAGCAGTTCAATGGAGAGCTACTATGGCTACACCTTC.

The sample holds many counts of this clonotype. The V call is TRBV20-1, the J call TRBJ2-5; maybe TRBD2 (6 bases). Germline-derived CDR1 and CDR2 are DFQATT and SNEGSKA (reference sequence). Trimming took off 7 bases at V and 1 base at J, with 13 bases between the two ends. The CDR3 length is 13 residues. The CDR3 region is CSGTEGPQETQYF. DNA of the CDR3: TGCAGTGGGACGGAGGGCCCCCAAGAGACCCAGTACTTC.

Details on this clonotype: This could be a read error, since a much larger clone is one nucleotide away. The rearrangement joins TRBV5-8 to TRBJ2-1, with D unclear. The CDR3 spans 14 residues. Per germline, CDR1 SGHTS and CDR2 YDEGEE. The CDR3: CTSRSGSSYNEQFF. DNA of the CDR3: TGTACCAGCAGATCCGGGTCCTCCTACAATGAGCAGTTCTTC.

The rearrangement links TRBV6-2 or TRBV6-3 to TRBJ2-1, with D maybe TRBD2 (6 bases). With 6 bases removed from V and 7 bases from J, the gap between germline ends came to 13 bases. Germline V gene lookup returns CDR1 MNHEY and CDR2 SVGEGT. The CDR3 runs 13 residues. CDR3 loop: CASSLTSLNEQFF. CDR3 bases: TGTGCCAGCAGCCTCACTAGCTTAAATGAGCAGTTCTTC.

In this sample, this clonotype turned up many times. The V gene is TRBV19, the J gene TRBJ2-3, with 7 bases lining up with TRBD2. V shed 3 bases, J shed 6 bases, and the junction held 3 bases outside the gene matches. The CDR3 has 13 residues. Germline lookup yields CDR1 LNHDA and CDR2 SQIVND (reference sequence). The CDR3 reads CASSMAGADTQYF. CDR3 coding DNA: TGTGCCAGTAGTATGGCGGGAGCGGATACGCAGTATTTT.

The chain combines TRBV20-1 with TRBJ2-3; TRBD2 agrees at 14 bases. Germline V gene data show CDR1 as DFQATT and CDR2 as SNEGSKA (reference sequence). After removal of 1 base from V and 4 bases from J, the junction contained 4 bases not matched to a gene. The CDR3 length is 16 residues. In DNA, the CDR3 is TGCAGTGCTAGAGGACTAGCGGGAGGGCCAGCAGATACGCAGTATTTT. It yields the protein CSARGLAGGPADTQYF.

The rearrangement joins TRBV7-3 to TRBJ1-5, with a possible D match to TRBD1 (5 bases). Germline lookup yields CDR1 SGHTA and CDR2 FQGTGA. V lost 3 bases, J lost 10 bases, and 16 bases lay in between. There are 14 residues in the CDR3. The CDR3 bases are TGTGCCAGCAGCTTCCCAGGGCTGGGAGGTCCCCAGCATTTT. Protein: CASSFPGLGGPQHF.

As regards this clonotype: A much larger clone is a single base away; this may be a read error. J is TRBJ2-7 and V is TRBV7-9; 10 bases are shared with TRBD2. CDR1 and CDR2 (germline): SEHNR, FQNEAQ (reference sequence). CDR3 size: 15 residues. The CDR3 loop reads CASSLLTSGSYEQHF. CDR3 bases: TGTGCCAGCAGCTTACTGACTAGCGGGTCTTACGAGCAGCACTTC.

The chain employs TRBV5-1 and TRBJ1-5; D gene ambiguous. The CDR3 length is 13 residues. Trimming took 2 bases from V and 6 from J, leaving 9 bases between them. The germline CDR1 and CDR2 sequences are SGHRS and YFSETQ. Here the CDR3 DNA reads TGCGCCAGCAGCTTTCGGGGATTTCAGCCCCAGCATTTT. It codes for CASSFRGFQPQHF.

For this clonotype: In this CDR3 the conserved last residue, phenylalanine or tryptophan, is missing, so a read error is likely. This chain links TRBV25-1 with TRBJ2-5; maybe TRBD2 (7 bases). The V gene's germline CDR1 is MGHDK and CDR2 SYGVNS. This CDR3 has 17 amino acids. CDR3 residues: CASSEWGGQGAQGTQYY. The CDR3 DNA is TGTGCCAGCAGTGAATGGGGGGGCCAGGGAGCGCAAGGGACCCAGTACTAC.

Only a few counts were recorded for this clonotype. A much larger clone is a single base away; this may be a read error. The rearrangement uses TRBV10-3 and TRBJ1-5, with D tentatively TRBD1 (5 bases). The germline V gene has CDR1 ENHRY and CDR2 SYGVKD. Trimming cost V 3 bases and J 6 bases, with 15 bases left between them. The CDR3 has 15 residues. CDR3 loop: CAISEGEASCQPQHF. The CDR3, as DNA: TGTGCCATCAGTGAAGGGGAGGCCTCATGTCAGCCCCAGCATTTT.

V is TRBV6-1 and J is TRBJ1-6; weak D call: TRBD1 (6 bases). There are 15 residues in the CDR3. V lost 5 bases and J 7 bases, leaving 15 bases between the germline ends. CDR1 is MNHNS and CDR2 is SASEGT in the germline V gene. CDR3 sequence: CASSHARGANSPLHF. CDR3 nucleotide sequence: TGTGCCAGCAGTCACGCCCGGGGGGCGAATTCACCCCTCCACTTT.

The rearrangement joins TRBV3-1 to TRBJ1-1, with a possible D match to TRBD1 (5 bases). CDR3 length: 13 residues. V lost 1 base, J lost 11 bases, and 14 bases lay in between. Germline CDR1 is LGHDT and CDR2 is YNNKEL (reference sequence). The CDR3 reads CASSQGTGWGAFF. DNA of the CDR3: TGTGCCAGCAGCCAAGGTACTGGGTGGGGGGCTTTCTTT. The full variable domain, with the rest looked up from reference TRBV3-1 and TRBJ1-1, is DTAVSQTPKYLVTQMGNDKSIKCEQNLGHDTMYWYKQDSKKFLKIMFSYNNKELIINETVPNRFSPKSPDKAHLNLHINSLELGDSAVYFCASSQGTGWGAFFGQGTRLTVV.

As for this clonotype: Being one base from a much bigger clone, this may be a read error. The chain carries TRBV11-2 and TRBJ2-7; D gene uncertain. V dropped 5 bases and J dropped 6 bases, with 14 bases sitting between them. The CDR3 has 13 amino acids. Germline CDR1 SGHAT, CDR2 FQNNGV. CDR3 in DNA: TGTGCCAGCAGCATTGGAGTGTTCTCCGAGCAGTACTTC. This translates into CASSIGVFSEQYF.

The sample holds a few counts of this clonotype. This sequence may be a read error, since a much larger clone differs from it by one base. The V gene is TRBV11-2, the J gene TRBJ1-5; D is unclear. The germline V and J ends were trimmed by 1 base and 9 bases, with 10 bases remaining between them. Germline V gene data show CDR1 as SGHAT and CDR2 as FQNNGV. This CDR3 is 13 amino acids long. CDR3 amino acids: CASSLGADPPQHF. CDR3 coding DNA: TGTGCCAGCAGCTTAGGCGCCGATCCGCCCCAGCATTTT.

This clonotype has at least ten counts. The chain couples TRBV5-1 to TRBJ1-5, with D tentatively TRBD1 (6 bases). V dropped 4 bases and J dropped 2 bases, with 13 bases sitting between them. The CDR3 has 15 amino acids. From germline, CDR1 is SGHRS and CDR2 YFSETQ. The CDR3 here is CASSASPGGNQPQHF. The CDR3 DNA is TGCGCCAGCAGCGCGAGCCCAGGGGGCAATCAGCCCCAGCATTTT.

This clonotype was seen at least ten times. V and J are TRBV19 and TRBJ2-1, with D possibly being TRBD2 (6 bases). This CDR3 has 17 amino acids. Germline lookup yields CDR1 LNHDA and CDR2 SQIVND (reference sequence). The V end lost 1 base, the J end lost 1 base, and 14 bases lay between the germline ends. The DNA of the CDR3 is TGTGCCAGTAGTATAGCTCACGGGGGTGATTCCTACAATGAGCAGTTCTTC. Protein: CASSIAHGGDSYNEQFF.

Many counts were recorded for this clonotype. The chain couples TRBV20-1 to TRBJ1-5; no definite D call. The CDR3 is 13 amino acids. The germline V gene encodes CDR1 DFQATT and CDR2 SNEGSKA (reference sequence). Trimming removed 0 bases at V and 1 base at J, with 4 bases between. Here the CDR3 reads CSARDLSNQPQHF. The CDR3 bases are TGCAGTGCTAGAGATCTGAGCAATCAGCCCCAGCATTTT.

This clonotype has just one count. A junction end diverges from the germline sequence, so it may reflect a read error. The chain employs TRBV10-3 and TRBJ2-3, with 9 bases lining up with TRBD2. Germline-derived CDR1 and CDR2 are ENHRY and SYGVKD. The CDR3 length is 17 residues. Written as DNA, the CDR3 is TGTGCCATCGGTGAGTCGGGACTAGCCAAGACCACAGATACGCAGTATTTT. Its protein product is CAIGESGLAKTTDTQYF.